Below, 5 T cell receptor beta chains from the same sample are listed, as sequenced in a study of T cell responses to AZD1222 COVID-19 vaccine. Clones were read by immunoSEQ multiplex PCR, and TCRdb kept only the in-frame ones, dropping some. The repertoire includes fewer than 90,000 clones, about 93% of them detected once, and about 9.9% sits in the top ten. Sequencing was performed on peripheral blood, taken 28 days after the second AZD1222 dose. Every receptor here comes from an adult who received the AZD1222 COVID-19 vaccine.

The chain carries TRBV2 and TRBJ2-2; 7 bases agree with TRBD1. Germline V gene data show CDR1 as SNHLY and CDR2 as FYNNEI. The length of the CDR3 is 13 residues. J gave up 6 bases and V 7 bases, and 5 bases lay outside the gene matches. The CDR3 region is CASTRQGSGELFF. For the CDR3, the DNA is TGTGCCAGCACTAGACAGGGCTCCGGGGAGCTGTTTTTT.

The chain joins TRBV5-1 to TRBJ2-1; 7 positions match TRBD2. With 4 bases clipped from V and 4 bases from J, the junction kept 11 bases outside the gene matches. The CDR3 is 16 amino acids. The germline gives CDR1 SGHRS, CDR2 YFSETQ. The CDR3 DNA reads TGCGCCAGCAGCCCCGCCGTGGTAGCGGGTTACAATGAGCAGTTCTTC. It specifies CASSPAVVAGYNEQFF.

The genes are TRBV19 and TRBJ2-5; 8 positions match TRBD1. CDR1 is LNHDA and CDR2 is SQIVND in the germline V gene (reference sequence). The CDR3 loop spans 16 amino acids. The junction had 9 bases not matched to a gene; V was cut back by 1 base and J by 5 bases. CDR3: CASSIGGQGAWETQYF. CDR3 nucleotides: TGTGCCAGTAGTATAGGAGGGCAGGGGGCTTGGGAGACCCAGTACTTC.

This chain links TRBV7-2 with TRBJ1-1, with 8 bases identical to TRBD1. Germline V gene data show CDR1 as SGHTA and CDR2 as FQGNSA. Trimming removed 6 bases from V and 4 bases from J; junction bases left unmatched: 4. This CDR3 is 13 amino acids long. The CDR3 bases are TGTGCCAGCAGTGCCGACAGGGGCACTGAAGCTTTCTTT. It yields the protein CASSADRGTEAFF.

This chain joins TRBV7-9 and TRBJ1-4; D ambiguous. The CDR3 extends over 14 amino acids. In germline, CDR1 is SEHNR, CDR2 FQNEAQ (reference sequence). V was trimmed by 7 bases and J by 3 bases, leaving 12 bases between them. The CDR3 region is CASILRPSNEKLFF. In DNA form, the CDR3 reads TGTGCCAGCATCCTTCGGCCCTCTAATGAAAAACTGTTTTTT.